Presented here are 29 T cell receptor beta chains from one specimen sequenced in a study of blood T cell repertoires in COVID-19. The repertoire was sequenced with immunoSEQ multiplex PCR; TCRdb's copy has only in-frame clones and lacks some. The profile shows about 350,000 clones, approximately 84% of them singletons. The sample consisted of PBMCs or T cells enriched from blood (not recorded which). Every receptor here comes from a woman aged 25 to 39 who had recovered from COVID-19.

The chain couples TRBV20-1 to TRBJ2-7; D unresolved. V shed 8 bases and J shed 3 bases, with 11 bases lying between them. CDR3 length: 11 residues. The germline gives CDR1 DFQATT, CDR2 SNEGSKA (reference sequence). DNA of the CDR3: TGCAGTTTAAACTTTGGCTACGAGCAGTACTTC. This sequence encodes CSLNFGYEQYF.

The chain employs TRBV11-2 and TRBJ1-5; D uncertain. The CDR3 has 15 amino acids. Germline loops: CDR1 SGHAT, CDR2 FQNNGV. V lost 2 bases and J lost 3, with 11 bases in between. The CDR3 coding sequence is TGTGCCAGCAGCTTATCTAGCGGGCACAATCAGCCCCAGCATTTT. Translated: CASSLSSGHNQPQHF.

The V call is TRBV6-1, the J call TRBJ2-3, with 10 nucleotides matching TRBD2. From germline, CDR1 is MNHNS and CDR2 SASEGT. The trim removed 4 bases at V and 3 bases at J, leaving 7 bases unmatched. This CDR3 region has 16 residues. CDR3 protein: CASSASTSGVTDTQYF. The CDR3 region has the DNA TGTGCCAGCAGTGCAAGTACTAGCGGGGTAACAGATACGCAGTATTTT.

The rearrangement uses TRBV7-2 and TRBJ2-2; TRBD1 is a possible D gene (6 bases). The CDR3 covers 13 residues. V lost 11 bases to trimming and J lost 6 bases, with 16 bases between them. Germline V gene data show CDR1 as SGHTA and CDR2 as FQGNSA. The CDR3, as DNA: TGTGCCGGATCAGGGGTGATCGCCGGGGAGCTGTTTTTT. It codes for CAGSGVIAGELFF.

This clone was recorded once. The chain uses TRBV5-5 and TRBJ2-3; 9 bases agree with TRBD1. CDR1 is SGHKS and CDR2 is YYEKEE in the germline V gene (reference sequence). Trimming cost V 6 bases and J 4 bases; bases outside gene matches: 6. The CDR3 is 14 amino acids. CDR3 nucleotides: TGTGCCAGCATCCAGACAGGGGGACCAGATACGCAGTATTTT. This translates into CASIQTGGPDTQYF.

The chain carries TRBV29-1 and TRBJ1-1; D is uncertain. Germline CDR1 and CDR2: SQVTM and ANQGSEA. V was pared by 3 bases and J by 0 bases, with 8 bases between. CDR3 length: 13 residues. The CDR3 region has the DNA TGCAGCGTTGAGATGCGCATGAACACTGAAGCTTTCTTT. Encoded protein: CSVEMRMNTEAFF.

V usage is TRBV7-2 and J usage is TRBJ1-2; the D gene is possibly TRBD1 (6 bases). The CDR3 extends over 11 amino acids. Germline V gene data show CDR1 as SGHTA and CDR2 as FQGNSA. V shed 2 bases and J shed 10 bases, with 8 bases lying between them. The CDR3 DNA reads TGTGCCAGCAGCTTACGGGACATCTACACCTTC. Translated: CASSLRDIYTF.

V usage is TRBV4-1 and J usage is TRBJ2-1, with 9 bases lining up with TRBD1. With V trimmed by 5 bases and J by 6 bases, 8 bases remained unmatched. Germline CDR1 reads MGHRA; CDR2 reads YSYEKL. The CDR3 is made up of 15 amino acids. CDR3 loop: CASSEQGAHPNEQFF. The CDR3 region has the DNA TGCGCCAGCAGCGAACAGGGGGCCCACCCCAATGAGCAGTTCTTC.

This chain uses TRBV28 with TRBJ1-1, with TRBD1 identical over 11 bases. V dropped 2 bases and J dropped 5; count of bases not matched to a gene: 4. Per germline, CDR1 MDHEN and CDR2 SYDVKM. This CDR3 is 15 amino acids long. CDR3 in DNA: TGTGCCAGCAGTTTACCCGGGACAGGGGGGACTGAAGCTTTCTTT. Translating it yields CASSLPGTGGTEAFF. The full variable domain, with the rest looked up from reference TRBV28 and TRBJ1-1, is DVKVTQSSRYLVKRTGEKVFLECVQDMDHENMFWYRQDPGLGLRLIYFSYDVKMKEKGDIPEGYSVSREKKERFSLILESASTNQTSMYLCASSLPGTGGTEAFFGQGTRLTVV.

The chain combines TRBV7-8 with TRBJ1-2; no clear D gene. The CDR3 runs 18 residues. Germline V CDR1 and CDR2: SGHVS, FQNEAQ. The germline V and J ends were trimmed by 4 bases and 5 bases, with 26 bases remaining between them. The CDR3 loop reads CASSSLTADASNAYGYTF. The DNA of the CDR3 is TGTGCCAGCAGCTCTCTAACAGCCGACGCATCCAACGCGTATGGCTACACCTTC.

As regards this clone: Within the sample, other DNA sequences also encode this same CDR3. This sequence joins TRBV5-1 and TRBJ1-4, with TRBD1 identical over 8 bases. With 0 bases clipped from V and 7 bases from J, the junction kept 2 bases outside the gene matches. In germline, CDR1 is SGHRS, CDR2 YFSETQ. The CDR3 runs 14 residues. The CDR3 nucleotides read TGCGCCAGCAGCTTGGAACAGGGGGGTGAAAAACTGTTTTTT. As protein: CASSLEQGGEKLFF. Full variable domain (outside the CDR3, taken from reference TRBV5-1 and TRBJ1-4): KAGVTQTPRYLIKTRGQQVTLSCSPISGHRSVSWYQQTPGQGLQFLFEYFSETQRNKGNFPGRFSGRQFSNSRSEMNVSTLELGDSALYLCASSLEQGGEKLFFGSGTQLSVL.

This clone has a handful of counts. The chain employs TRBV6-2 or TRBV6-3 and TRBJ2-7, with TRBD2 identical over 11 bases. CDR1 and CDR2 from the germline V gene are MNHEY and SVGEGT. V gave up 0 bases and J gave up 3 bases; unmatched junction bases: 4. The length of the CDR3 is 16 residues. The CDR3 DNA reads as TGTGCCAGCAGTTACTCGCAGCTAGCGGGGGGCTACGAGCAGTACTTC. Translation gives CASSYSQLAGGYEQYF.

The V and J genes are TRBV28 and TRBJ1-3; no firm D call. V was cut by 1 base and J by 1 base, with 5 bases left in between. This CDR3 contains 14 residues. Germline V gene data show CDR1 as MDHEN and CDR2 as SYDVKM. The CDR3 here is CASSLLSSGNTIYF. The CDR3 bases are TGTGCCAGCAGTTTATTGAGTTCTGGAAACACCATATATTTT.

On this clone: Other DNA sequences in the same sample also yield this CDR3. The chain has TRBV30 and TRBJ1-1, with a weak D call TRBD1 (5 bases). The CDR3 is made up of 12 amino acids. Germline-derived CDR1 and CDR2 are GTSNPN and SVGIG (reference sequence). The V end was cut by 3 bases, the J end by 2 bases, with 7 bases between. CDR3 sequence reads: CAWSQGNTEAFF. DNA of the CDR3: TGTGCCTGGAGCCAGGGTAACACTGAAGCTTTCTTT.

This chain joins TRBV3-1 (or the pseudogene TRBV3-2) and TRBJ2-2; 7 bases are a match to TRBD2. Losses at the gene ends were 8 bases for V and 3 bases for J; bases not matched to a gene: 6. The CDR3 has 14 amino acids. Per the germline V gene, CDR1 is LGHDT and CDR2 is YNNKEL (reference sequence). DNA of the CDR3: TGTGCCAGCGGGAGGGGATCCGACACCGGGGAGCTGTTTTTT. It encodes CASGRGSDTGELFF.

V gene TRBV6-4 combines with J gene TRBJ2-3; tentative D call: TRBD1 (5 bases). CDR3 length equals 15 residues. Trimming took off 2 bases at V and 0 bases at J, with 9 bases between the two ends. The germline V gene has CDR1 MRHNA and CDR2 SNTAGT. CDR3 bases: TGTGCCAGCAGTGACCAGGGAAGGAGCACAGATACGCAGTATTTT. Translating gives CASSDQGRSTDTQYF.

This chain connects TRBV19 to TRBJ1-2, with 7 bases lining up with TRBD1. The CDR3 extends over 14 amino acids. V was clipped by 8 bases and J by 5 bases; unmatched bases: 11. CDR1 and CDR2 (germline): LNHDA, SQIVND (reference sequence). In DNA, the CDR3 is TGTGCCAGTCAGAAGGGGGCTCCTCCTTATGGCTACACCTTC. This gives the protein CASQKGAPPYGYTF.

This chain connects TRBV27 to TRBJ2-6, with 7 bases fitting TRBD1. J gave up 0 bases and V 4 bases, and 6 bases lay outside the gene matches. The CDR3 loop spans 17 amino acids. Germline V gives CDR1 MNHEY, CDR2 SMNVEV (reference sequence). CDR3 in amino acids: CASSWEGGFSGANVLTF. For the CDR3, the DNA is TGTGCCAGCAGTTGGGAAGGGGGCTTCTCTGGGGCCAACGTCCTGACTTTC.

This chain uses TRBV9 with TRBJ2-3; TRBD2 aligns across 8 bases. Germline V lookup: CDR1 SGDLS, CDR2 YYNGEE. The CDR3 covers 15 residues. Trimming took 0 bases from V and 3 from J; bases not matched to a gene: 3. CDR3 residues: CASSVERGGTDTQYF. In DNA form, the CDR3 reads TGTGCCAGCAGCGTAGAACGGGGGGGTACAGATACGCAGTATTTT.

As concerns this clone: Relative to the germline gene, one junction end is altered; a read error may explain this. The chain couples TRBV4-3 to TRBJ1-6; D is ambiguous. CDR1 LGHNA and CDR2 YSLEER come from the germline V gene. The CDR3 is made up of 16 amino acids. CDR3 sequence reads: CASSQDSLVYTSPLHF. The DNA of the CDR3 is TGCGCCAGCAGCCAAGATAGTCTAGTCTATACTTCACCCCTCCACTTT.

The CDR3 sequence: CASRQTGGSEETQYF. The DNA of the CDR3 is TGCGCCAGCAGACAAACGGGGGGTTCGGAGGAGACCCAGTACTTC. This rearrangement joins TRBV5-1 to TRBJ2-5; 7 positions match TRBD2. The germline gives CDR1 SGHRS, CDR2 YFSETQ. The length of the CDR3 is 15 residues. After removal of 5 bases from V and 5 bases from J, the junction contained 12 bases not matched to a gene.

The gene calls are TRBV10-1 and TRBJ1-1, with TRBD1 matching 8 bases. Per the germline V gene, CDR1 is WNHNN and CDR2 is SYGVQD (reference sequence). The CDR3 covers 16 residues. V lost 6 bases, J lost 2 bases, and 11 bases stayed unmatched. The CDR3 protein is CASSHLRTGKNTEAFF. In nucleotides, the CDR3 is TGCGCCAGCAGCCACCTAAGGACAGGGAAAAACACTGAAGCTTTCTTT.

This clone was counted once. CDR3 DNA: TGTGCCAGCAGCCGGCCGGGACACTCCTCTGGGGCCAACGTCCTGACTTTC. Encoded protein: CASSRPGHSSGANVLTF. This chain connects TRBV3-1 (or the pseudogene TRBV3-2) to TRBJ2-6, with D tentatively TRBD1 (6 bases). The CDR3 runs to 17 residues. CDR1 and CDR2 (germline): LGHDT, YNNKEL (reference sequence). V was pared by 4 bases and J by 0 bases, with 13 bases between.

V gene TRBV3-1 (or the pseudogene TRBV3-2) combines with J gene TRBJ2-1; D possibly corresponds to TRBD2 (7 bases). Per germline, CDR1 LGHDT and CDR2 YNNKEL (reference sequence). Trimming stripped 3 bases from V and 0 bases from J, with 21 bases between. CDR3 length: 19 amino acids. CDR3 in amino acids: CASSHVRGGETGSYNEQFF. The CDR3 DNA follows: TGTGCCAGCAGCCATGTCCGCGGGGGCGAAACCGGCTCCTACAATGAGCAGTTCTTC.

The CDR3 coding sequence is TGTGCCAGCAGACACCGGACAGTAGGGCCCAATCAGCCCCAGCATTTT. It encodes CASRHRTVGPNQPQHF. This sequence joins TRBV28 and TRBJ1-5; possibly TRBD1 for D (6 bases). Trimming cost V 6 bases and J 3 bases, with 18 bases left between them. Germline V gene data show CDR1 as MDHEN and CDR2 as SYDVKM. The CDR3 extends over 16 amino acids.

The CDR3 loop is CASSPTRGAGQPQHF. In DNA form, the CDR3 reads TGTGCCAGCAGCCCGACCCGGGGGGCAGGGCAGCCCCAGCATTTT. V usage is TRBV6-2 or TRBV6-3 and J usage is TRBJ1-5; a weak D match, TRBD1 (6 bases). The CDR3 covers 15 residues. V dropped 6 bases and J dropped 7 bases, with 19 bases sitting between them. The germline V gene encodes CDR1 MNHEY and CDR2 SVGEGT.

The chain has TRBV27 and TRBJ2-7; 8 nucleotides match TRBD1. Germline assignment: CDR1 MNHEY and CDR2 SMNVEV (reference sequence). The CDR3 sequence is 15 residues long. The V gene end was trimmed by 7 bases and the J gene end by 7 bases; junction bases not matched to a gene: 15. The CDR3 reads CASIKGAGGVREQYF. DNA of the CDR3: TGTGCCAGCATCAAGGGGGCAGGGGGCGTTCGGGAGCAGTACTTC.

The chain carries TRBV7-8 and TRBJ1-5; D not resolved. V lost 0 bases, J lost 3 bases, and 9 bases lay in between. The CDR3 is 15 residues long. Looked up from germline, CDR1 is SGHVS and CDR2 is FQNEAQ. The CDR3 DNA reads TGTGCCAGCAGCTTAGCGTCCGTCTCCAATCAGCCCCAGCATTTT. Translated, it gives CASSLASVSNQPQHF.

This chain links TRBV18 with TRBJ1-2; 8 nucleotides match TRBD1. The length of the CDR3 is 14 residues. Germline loops: CDR1 KGHSH, CDR2 LQKENI. With 0 bases clipped from V and 6 bases from J, the junction kept 3 bases outside the gene matches. CDR3 in DNA: TGTGCCAGCTCACCACCCGCAGGGGGCCATGGCTACACCTTC. It is translated as CASSPPAGGHGYTF.